This T cell receptor beta chain comes out of a study of T cells in Graves' hyperthyroidism and ophthalmopathy. With respect to this clonotype: This may arise from a read error, as a much more abundant clone is one base away.

RNA transcripts yielded amplified TCR beta CDR3 regions. First-round RT-PCR with HTBI primers amplified the TCR CDR3 region. In TCRdb, the multiplex PCR reads were re-called with MiXCR into one record per CDR3 protein. In the table there are 550,000 to 600,000 distinct CDR3 sequences, 40% to 55% of which are singletons. The CDR3 runs to 15 residues. Germline V gene data show CDR1 as MGHRA and CDR2 as YSYEKL. V lost 4 bases to trimming and J lost 4 bases; unmatched junction nucleotides: 8. The sequenced material came from peripheral blood or thyroid tissue (not recorded which). This TCR was sampled from an adult woman with Graves' disease, either hyperthyroidism or ophthalmopathy (not recorded which). The genes are TRBV4-1 and TRBJ2-7; 9 bases agree with TRBD1. The CDR3 DNA reads as TGCGCCAGCAGCCCAGTACGGGACAGGGTATACGAGCAGTACTTC. It codes for CASSPVRDRVYEQYF.